A single sample gave rise to the 30 T cell receptor beta chains below, sequenced in a study of spatial heterogeneity in lung cancer. Their target antigens are unknown. The time point denotes: sample taken at primary tumor resection. MiXCR was run by TCRdb on the 5' RACE reads, yielding one entry per CDR3 protein. The data show about 8,000 distinct CDR3 sequences, roughly 8.8% seen once. Study conclusions and caveats: Counts of expanded intratumoral alpha and beta TCRs tracked tumor mutation counts.

Sample: lung tumor tissue, taken at surgery. Every receptor here comes from a male donor with early-stage non-small cell lung cancer.

The chain uses TRBV29-1 and TRBJ2-1; 8 nucleotides match TRBD2. The CDR3 runs 12 residues. Looked up from germline, CDR1 is SQVTM and CDR2 is ANQGSEA. The chain's CDR3 is CGASGGYNEQFF. The DNA of the CDR3 is TGCGGGGCCAGCGGGGGCTACAATGAGCAGTTCTTC.

By proportion, this clonotype is medium-sized (0.01 to 0.1%). The chain recombines TRBV9 with TRBJ2-6; no clear D gene. Germline lookup yields CDR1 SGDLS and CDR2 YYNGEE. Trimming pared 3 bases from V and 2 bases from J, leaving 3 bases between. The CDR3 covers 13 residues. The CDR3 here is CASSATGANVLTF. In DNA form, the CDR3 reads TGTGCCAGCAGCGCTACTGGGGCCAACGTCCTGACTTTC.

This clonotype came up many times. This chain joins TRBV7-2 and TRBJ1-1; D remains unclear. This CDR3 is 13 amino acids long. V was shortened by 1 base and J by 1 base, with 4 bases between the two germline ends. Germline V lookup: CDR1 SGHTA, CDR2 FQGNSA. The CDR3 DNA is TGTGCCAGCAGCTTAGGACAGAACACTGAAGCTTTCTTT. It encodes CASSLGQNTEAFF.

By share, this clonotype ranks as medium-sized. J is TRBJ2-1 and V is TRBV15, with TRBD2 as a possible D gene (5 bases). The germline V gene has CDR1 LNHNV and CDR2 YYDKDF (reference sequence). The germline V and J ends were trimmed by 0 bases and 3 bases, with 12 bases remaining between them. This CDR3 comprises 16 residues. In DNA, the CDR3 is TGTGCCACCAGCAGAGATCAGCGGCGGAACTACAATGAGCAGTTCTTC. This encodes CATSRDQRRNYNEQFF.

At least ten counts were recorded for this clonotype. V gene TRBV28 combines with J gene TRBJ2-5; 8 bases are a match to TRBD1. J gave up 2 bases and V 4 bases, and 6 bases lay outside the gene matches. Germline V lookup: CDR1 MDHEN, CDR2 SYDVKM. The CDR3 consists of 15 residues. The CDR3 loop is CASSSGQVTQETQYF. For the CDR3, the DNA is TGTGCCAGCAGTTCGGGACAGGTGACTCAAGAGACCCAGTACTTC.

This clonotype was seen many times. The rearrangement joins TRBV12-3 or TRBV12-4 to TRBJ2-2; 9 positions match TRBD1. The CDR3 has 15 amino acids. V gave up 5 bases and J gave up 5 bases; unmatched junction bases: 6. CDR3 nucleotide sequence: TGTGCCAGCAGTCCCGGACAGGGGATAACCGGGGAGCTGTTTTTT. It is translated as CASSPGQGITGELFF.

This clonotype was counted between two and nine times. The CDR3 does not end in the conserved phenylalanine or tryptophan, so this is likely a read error. Because the CDR3's place on the DNA is in doubt, the DNA is left out and the CDR3 is given as listed by TCRdb. The chain uses TRBV3-1 and TRBJ2-3; the tabulated D call, TRBD1, remains unverified against the DNA. The CDR3 adds up to 10 amino acids, both ends counted. Per germline, CDR1 LGHDT and CDR2 YNNKEL (reference sequence). The CDR3 is CASSQVPGPR.

By frequency in the sample, this clonotype is medium-sized. The V gene is TRBV20-1, the J gene TRBJ2-1; TRBD1 agrees at 9 bases. Trimming removed 8 bases from V and 6 bases from J; junction bases left unmatched: 11. Germline lookup yields CDR1 DFQATT and CDR2 SNEGSKA (reference sequence). The CDR3 has 14 amino acids. The CDR3 sequence is CSSSGTGSSNEQFF. DNA of the CDR3: TGCAGTAGTTCCGGGACAGGGAGTAGCAATGAGCAGTTCTTC.

The CDR3, as DNA: TGTGCCAGCAGCTCCCAGGGTGCTTATGACTACGAGCAGTACTTC. This encodes CASSSQGAYDYEQYF. This chain joins TRBV28 and TRBJ2-7, with D possibly TRBD1 on 5 matching bases. CDR1 is MDHEN, CDR2 SYDVKM, per germline. This CDR3 has 15 amino acids. The germline V and J ends were trimmed by 6 bases and 3 bases, with 18 bases remaining between them.

The sample holds many counts of this clonotype. The J gene is TRBJ2-1, the V gene TRBV20-1; unclear D gene. Trimming cost V 0 bases and J 0 bases, with 12 bases left between them. Germline V gives CDR1 DFQATT, CDR2 SNEGSKA (reference sequence). This CDR3 contains 16 residues. The CDR3 region is CSARDHQPDSYNEQFF. The CDR3 coding sequence is TGCAGTGCTAGAGATCATCAACCCGACTCCTACAATGAGCAGTTCTTC.

This clonotype appeared a few times. This chain uses TRBV2 with TRBJ1-5; D ambiguous. Deletions cut 6 bases from V and 3 bases from J, with 15 bases between. This CDR3 contains 15 residues. The germline CDR1 and CDR2 sequences are SNHLY and FYNNEI. The CDR3 protein is CASRGWKSLNQPQHF. As DNA, the CDR3 is TGTGCCAGCAGGGGCTGGAAATCCCTCAATCAGCCCCAGCATTTT.

This clonotype is labeled as medium-sized. The rearrangement joins TRBV7-8 to TRBJ1-2; D uncertain. Germline V gives CDR1 SGHVS, CDR2 FQNEAQ. The CDR3 spans 14 residues. Trimming cost V 3 bases and J 2 bases, with 10 bases left between them. This CDR3 is CASSFVTPNYGYTF. The CDR3 DNA follows: TGTGCCAGCAGCTTTGTGACCCCGAACTATGGCTACACCTTC.

Many counts were recorded for this clonotype. The genes are TRBV6-2 or TRBV6-3 and TRBJ2-7; TRBD1 might be the D (5 bases). This CDR3 has 12 amino acids. V was pared by 5 bases and J by 3 bases, with 8 bases between. Germline V gene data show CDR1 as MNHEY and CDR2 as SVGEGT. CDR3 residues: CASSPRVYEQYF. CDR3 nucleotide sequence: TGTGCCAGCAGTCCCAGGGTCTACGAGCAGTACTTC.

This clonotype came up many times. The chain joins TRBV7-2 to TRBJ2-1; TRBD2 matches at 11 bases. The germline V gene encodes CDR1 SGHTA and CDR2 FQGNSA. This CDR3 spans 14 amino acids. V trimming: 4 bases; J trimming: 10 bases; junction bases outside the gene matches: 6. Written as DNA, the CDR3 is TGTGCCAGCAGCTCGCCTCGACTAGCGGGGGAGCAGTTCTTC. Residues: CASSSPRLAGEQFF.

This clonotype is medium-sized within its sample. J is TRBJ2-6 and V is TRBV3-1; TRBD2 is a possible D gene (6 bases). CDR1 and CDR2 (germline): LGHDT, YNNKEL (reference sequence). This CDR3 has 15 amino acids. The V end lost 1 base, the J end lost 3 bases, and 7 bases lay between the germline ends. This CDR3 is CASSQAGVGANVLTF. CDR3 coding DNA: TGTGCCAGCAGCCAAGCGGGGGTTGGGGCCAACGTCCTGACTTTC. Filled out from reference TRBV3-1 and TRBJ2-6, the complete variable domain reads DTAVSQTPKYLVTQMGNDKSIKCEQNLGHDTMYWYKQDSKKFLKIMFSYNNKELIINETVPNRFSPKSPDKAHLNLHINSLELGDSAVYFCASSQAGVGANVLTFGAGSRLTVL.

This clonotype is judged medium-sized (0.01 to 0.1%). This sequence joins TRBV5-1 and TRBJ1-3; D uncertain. The CDR3 loop spans 14 amino acids. The V gene's germline CDR1 is SGHRS and CDR2 YFSETQ. Trimming took off 0 bases at V and 2 bases at J, with 6 bases between the two ends. CDR3 DNA: TGCGCCAGCAGCTTGGGGGATGCTGGAAACACCATATATTTT. It codes for CASSLGDAGNTIYF.

This clonotype was seen only a few times. The chain has TRBV18 and TRBJ1-3; no reliable D call. CDR1 and CDR2 from the germline V gene are KGHSH and LQKENI. Trimming pared 2 bases from V and 5 bases from J, leaving 4 bases between. The CDR3 has 12 amino acids. The CDR3 region has the DNA TGTGCCAGCTCACCAGACCGAAACACCATATATTTT. Protein: CASSPDRNTIYF.

As regards this clonotype: A single base separates this from a much larger clone, so it may be a read error. The chain has TRBV28 and TRBJ2-2, with D tentatively TRBD2 (5 bases). Germline CDR1 is MDHEN and CDR2 is SYDVKM. This CDR3 is 13 amino acids long. CDR3 nucleotide sequence: TGTGCCAGCAGTTTGCGAGGTACCGGGGAGCTGTGTTTT. It yields the protein CASSLRGTGELCF.

This clonotype is medium-sized by share. V usage is TRBV30 and J usage is TRBJ2-1, with TRBD2 identical over 11 bases. The CDR3 is 19 residues long. CDR1 and CDR2 (germline): GTSNPN, SVGIG (reference sequence). The junction had 21 bases not matched to a gene; V was cut back by 4 bases and J by 7 bases. The chain's CDR3 is CAWKIGLAGGAWSGNEQFF. The CDR3 DNA follows: TGTGCCTGGAAAATAGGGCTAGCGGGAGGTGCGTGGAGTGGGAATGAGCAGTTCTTC.

This clonotype showed up just a few times. This chain links TRBV5-1 with TRBJ1-1; 8 nucleotides line up with TRBD1. Looked up from germline, CDR1 is SGHRS and CDR2 is YFSETQ. The CDR3 covers 16 residues. The V and J ends lost 2 bases and 4 bases, in that order; junction bases with no gene match: 10. CDR3 bases: TGCGCCAGCAGCTTAGGTCCAGGGGGCTTGGGCACTGAAGCTTTCTTT. Residues: CASSLGPGGLGTEAFF.

V and J are TRBV5-4 and TRBJ1-5, with D perhaps TRBD1 (5 bases). CDR3 length: 16 amino acids. The V gene's germline CDR1 is SGHNT and CDR2 YYREEE (reference sequence). V was trimmed by 0 bases and J by 1 base, leaving 11 bases between them. In DNA, the CDR3 is TGTGCCAGCAGCTTGGACGGGGGGGAGAGCAATCAGCCCCAGCATTTT. Protein sequence: CASSLDGGESNQPQHF.

This clonotype appeared many times. The chain joins TRBV12-3 or TRBV12-4 to TRBJ1-5, with D unclear. Trimming stripped 6 bases from V and 0 bases from J, with 3 bases between. The CDR3 runs to 12 residues. CDR3 sequence (DNA): TGTGCCAGCAGCACTAGCAATCAGCCCCAGCATTTT. Translated: CASSTSNQPQHF.

In this sample, this clonotype is medium-sized. The V call is TRBV20-1, the J call TRBJ1-1, with 7 nucleotides matching TRBD1. Germline trimming cut 1 base from V and 0 bases from J; bases unmatched to any gene: 2. The CDR3 contains 14 residues. From germline, CDR1 is DFQATT and CDR2 SNEGSKA (reference sequence). Here the CDR3 DNA reads TGCAGTGCTAGAGGGGACAGTTTGAACACTGAAGCTTTCTTT. It specifies CSARGDSLNTEAFF.

Ten or more counts support this clonotype. CDR3 in amino acids: CASSLTGGDGYTF. The CDR3 DNA reads TGTGCCAGCAGTTTAACAGGGGGCGATGGCTACACCTTC. The chain joins TRBV6-6 to TRBJ1-2; TRBD1 matches at 9 bases. Germline-derived CDR1 and CDR2 are MNHNY and SVGAGI (reference sequence). J was trimmed by 6 bases and V by 4 bases; bases with no gene match: 3. The CDR3 runs 13 residues.

This clonotype was recorded at least ten times. The CDR3 sequence is CASSLVGTGGFFEKLFF. CDR3 nucleotides: TGTGCCAGCAGCTTGGTTGGGACAGGGGGCTTCTTTGAAAAACTGTTTTTT. The rearrangement joins TRBV7-9 to TRBJ1-4; TRBD1 matches at 12 bases. The CDR3 spans 17 residues. V trimming: 3 bases; J trimming: 7 bases; junction bases outside the gene matches: 9. Germline V lookup: CDR1 SEHNR, CDR2 FQNEAQ (reference sequence).

Judged by abundance, this clonotype is medium-sized. The rearrangement links TRBV6-5 to TRBJ1-2; possible D gene TRBD1, 6 bases. The V gene's germline CDR1 is MNHEY and CDR2 SVGAGI. The CDR3 totals 14 residues. V gave up 6 bases and J gave up 7 bases, with 18 bases separating them. The CDR3 loop is CASRKKTGSSGYTF. CDR3 coding DNA: TGTGCCAGCAGGAAAAAGACAGGATCGAGTGGCTACACCTTC.

By frequency in the sample, this clonotype is medium-sized. The rearrangement uses TRBV13 and TRBJ2-7, with D possibly matching TRBD1 (6 bases). V lost 4 bases and J lost 4, with 17 bases in between. Germline values: CDR1 PRHDT, CDR2 FYEKMQ (reference sequence). The CDR3 spans 15 residues. CDR3 amino acids: CASSSRQVYEYEQYF. Written as DNA, the CDR3 is TGTGCCAGCAGCTCGAGACAGGTCTACGAGTACGAGCAGTACTTC.

This clonotype was detected a few times. V is TRBV5-1 and J is TRBJ1-6; D is uncertain. Trimming cost V 3 bases and J 10 bases, with 20 bases left between them. The CDR3 runs to 16 residues. Germline V CDR1 and CDR2: SGHRS, YFSETQ. The CDR3 reads CASSWELAGGGSPLHF. The CDR3 DNA is TGCGCCAGCAGCTGGGAATTGGCAGGTGGAGGGTCACCCCTCCACTTT.

This clonotype is categorized as medium-sized. V and J are TRBV28 and TRBJ2-2, with D maybe TRBD1 (6 bases). The CDR3 totals 14 residues. Germline V CDR1 and CDR2: MDHEN, SYDVKM. The V end lost 6 bases, the J end lost 0 bases, and 8 bases lay between the germline ends. CDR3: CASRDSTNTGELFF. DNA of the CDR3: TGTGCCAGCAGGGACAGCACGAACACCGGGGAGCTGTTTTTT.

By share, this clonotype counts as medium-sized. The rearrangement uses TRBV29-1 and TRBJ2-2; TRBD2 agrees at 7 bases. The germline V gene encodes CDR1 SQVTM and CDR2 ANQGSEA. J was trimmed by 0 bases and V by 0 bases; bases with no gene match: 4. This CDR3 spans 16 amino acids. The CDR3: CSVEEGSGANTGELFF. CDR3 DNA sequence: TGCAGCGTTGAAGAAGGCAGCGGGGCGAACACCGGGGAGCTGTTTTTT.